This TCR beta chain was profiled in a study of T-cell reconstitution after alpha-beta-depleted transplantation in children. Unique molecular identifiers were incorporated during preparation of the TCRbeta library. TCRdb independently ran MiXCR on the PCR reads; one entry per CDR3 protein. The sample has approximately 490,000 distinct CDR3 sequences; 12% are singletons. This CDR3 region has 15 residues. Germline trimming cut 6 bases from V and 3 bases from J; bases unmatched to any gene: 8. The receptor was derived from a human donor who donated a stem cell graft to a child with combined immunodeficiency. The chain employs TRBV12-3 or TRBV12-4 and TRBJ1-3; 7 bases align to TRBD1. The source was PBMCs from the stem cell graft donor, collected from the stem cell graft. The CDR3 region is CASSDRVLVGNTIYF. The CDR3 region has the DNA TGTGCCAGCAGCGACAGGGTTCTGGTTGGAAACACCATATATTTT.